A selection of T cell receptor beta chains follows, all from one sample in a study of blood T cell repertoires in COVID-19. Repertoires were generated with immunoSEQ multiplex PCR, while TCRdb's copy carries only in-frame clones and drops some. The table has more than 150,000 clones, less than 95% seen once. Specimen: peripheral blood. These receptor sequences come from a man aged 30 to 45 with COVID-19, enrolled during active disease. Each CDR3 is given with its conserved first and last residue. A D gene is named only where the DNA matches it firmly. Clone size is shown for a subset of rows, as once, few, many or a class of expanded clone.

j_call v_call d_call cdr3_length clone_size cdr3_nt cdr3_aa
TRBJ2-1 TRBV6-5 - 15 - TGTGCCAGCACACCCCTAATGACAGCCTACAATGAGCAGTTCTTC CASTPLMTAYNEQFF
TRBJ1-4 TRBV6-5 - 14 - TGTGCCAGCAGGCCGACAGTCACTAATGAAAAACTGTTTTTT CASRPTVTNEKLFF
TRBJ2-3 TRBV3-1/TRBV3-2 TRBD2 17 - TGTGCCAGCAGCCAAGATGAGCGGGGGGGCCGCGCAGATACGCAGTATTTT CASSQDERGGRADTQYF
TRBJ1-1 TRBV3-1/TRBV3-2 - 14 once TGTGCCAGCAGACCCCGGGACAAGAACACTGAAGCTTTCTTT CASRPRDKNTEAFF
TRBJ1-3 TRBV21-1 - 16 - TGTGCCAGCAGCAAAGATGGCGCAGGGGCTGGAAACACCATATATTTT CASSKDGAGAGNTIYF
TRBJ2-7 TRBV10-3 - 14 - TGTGCCATCAGTGAGTCAACGGGGTCCTACGAGCAGTACTTC CAISESTGSYEQYF
TRBJ1-2 TRBV7-9 TRBD1 18 - TGTGCCAGCAGCTTAGCCGTCGGGACAGGGGATTCCGACTATGGCTACACCTTC CASSLAVGTGDSDYGYTF
TRBJ2-3 TRBV2 - 11 - TGTGCCGGCGGGGCCACAGATACGCAGTATTTT CAGGATDTQYF
TRBJ1-2 TRBV4-1 - 14 - TGCGCCAGCAGCCAAGTTGGGGGGTTGAACGGCTACACCTTC CASSQVGGLNGYTF
TRBJ2-3 TRBV15 - 16 - TGTGCCACCAGCAGAGATCGGACTCCTAGCACAGATACGCAGTATTTT CATSRDRTPSTDTQYF
TRBJ1-1 TRBV6-5 - 16 - TGTGCCAGCAGTTACTCCGGGGGTAGGGTGGACACTGAAGCTTTCTTT CASSYSGGRVDTEAFF
TRBJ2-3 TRBV20-1 TRBD1 15 - TGCAGTGCTAGTGGACAGGGGGCGGGCACAGATACGCAGTATTTT CSASGQGAGTDTQYF
TRBJ1-1 TRBV30 - 13 - TGTGCCTGCAGCAAGACAGTCGCCACTGAAGCTTTCTTT CACSKTVATEAFF
TRBJ2-1 TRBV6-5 TRBD2 15 - TGTGCCAGCAGTTACTCTAGCGGGGACTACAATGAGCAGTTCTTC CASSYSSGDYNEQFF
TRBJ1-3 TRBV5-4 - 15 once TGTGCCAGCAGCTTGGCCGGGGGTTCTGGAAACACCATATATTTT CASSLAGGSGNTIYF
TRBJ1-2 TRBV5-1 - 14 - TGCGCCAGCAGCTTAGAGGGGACTTCCTATGGCTACACCTTC CASSLEGTSYGYTF
TRBJ1-1 TRBV10-1 - 13 - TGCGCCAGCAGTGAGTTCAGGAACACTGAAGCTTTCTTT CASSEFRNTEAFF
TRBJ1-5 TRBV3-1/TRBV3-2 TRBD1 12 - TGTGCCAGCAGTCCAGGGGGCCAGCCCCAGCATTTT CASSPGGQPQHF
TRBJ2-5 TRBV9 - 16 - TGTGCCAGCAGCGTTTCGGACATGGGGTACCAAGAGACCCAGTACTTC CASSVSDMGYQETQYF
TRBJ1-1 TRBV3-1/TRBV3-2 - 13 - TGTGCCAGCAGCCAAGGAGCAGAGGGGGGGGCTTTCTTT CASSQGAEGGAFF
TRBJ2-7 TRBV9 TRBD1 18 - TGTGCCAGCAGCGTAGCGACCCTCTTCCGGGACAGGGTCTACGAGCAGTACTTC CASSVATLFRDRVYEQYF
TRBJ2-1 TRBV5-4 TRBD2 15 - TGTGCCAGCAGAGGGCGGGGGGGGTCCTACAATGAGCAGTTCTTC CASRGRGGSYNEQFF
TRBJ1-2 TRBV2 - 14 - TGTGCCAGCAGCCCGGGGTCCGGGTACTATGGCTACACCTTC CASSPGSGYYGYTF
TRBJ2-7 TRBV5-4 - 15 - TGTGCCAGCAGCTTGCTCGGCCTCGGGAACTACGAGCAGTACTTC CASSLLGLGNYEQYF
TRBJ2-1 TRBV5-1 TRBD2 16 - TGCGCCAGCAGCTTGACTAGCGGGGGGGCTGGAAATGAGCAGTTCTTC CASSLTSGGAGNEQFF
TRBJ2-3 TRBV21-1 - 13 - TGTGCCAGCAGGTTCAGGGTTGTTCGGATTCTGTATTTT CASRFRVVRILYF
TRBJ1-1 TRBV29-1 - 15 - TGCAGCGTTTCTCCCCTGTACGGCCGGGAGGCTGAAGCTTTCTTT CSVSPLYGREAEAFF
TRBJ1-1 TRBV6-6 - 12 few TGTGCCAGCAGTTCAGGGAACACTGAAGCTTTCTTT CASSSGNTEAFF
TRBJ2-3 TRBV3-1/TRBV3-2 - 16 - TGTGCCAGCAGACCGAGCCACGCTCTTAGCACAGATACGCAGTATTTT CASRPSHALSTDTQYF
TRBJ2-3 TRBV19 - 16 - TGTGCCAGTAGTACTAGAACCAGTTTTAGCACAGATACGCAGTATTTT CASSTRTSFSTDTQYF
TRBJ1-1 TRBV9 - 14 - TGTGCCAGCAGCGTAGCGGCGGGGAACACTGAAGCTTTCTTT CASSVAAGNTEAFF
TRBJ1-3 TRBV12-5 TRBD1 15 - TGTGCTAGTGGCACAGGGGTGGGCATTGGAAACACCATATATTTT CASGTGVGIGNTIYF
TRBJ2-3 TRBV6-4 TRBD2 16 - TGTGCCAGCAGTGACTCGTACCGGGGGGGCCAAGATACGCAGTATTTT CASSDSYRGGQDTQYF
TRBJ2-7 TRBV27 TRBD1 15 - TGTGCCAGCAGTTTAGCCGGGACAGGGATCCACGAGCAGTACTTC CASSLAGTGIHEQYF
TRBJ1-5 TRBV6-6 - 12 few TGTGCCAGCAGCACCGACAGGCAGACCCAGCATTTT CASSTDRQTQHF
TRBJ1-4 TRBV7-9 TRBD1 15 once TGTGCCAGCAGCTTAGTTCTGGGGACAGGCGAAAAACTGTTTTTT CASSLVLGTGEKLFF
TRBJ2-3 TRBV7-3 - 13 - TGTGCCAGCAGCGCCAGTAGCGAAGATACGCAGTATTTT CASSASSEDTQYF
TRBJ2-1 TRBV7-3 - 14 - TGTGCCAGCAGCTTAAATTCAGGTTACGGTGAGCAGTTCTTC CASSLNSGYGEQFF
TRBJ1-1 TRBV5-1 - 14 - TGCGCCAGCAGCTCACAGGTGACTAGCACTGAAGCTTTCTTT CASSSQVTSTEAFF
TRBJ1-2 TRBV15 - 12 - TGTGCCACCAGCAGAGGACAGAATGGCTACACCTTC CATSRGQNGYTF
TRBJ2-7 TRBV6-1 TRBD1 16 - TGTGCCAGCAGTGAAAAGGGGGCAGGTGGTAGGCGCGAGCAGTACTTC CASSEKGAGGRREQYF
TRBJ2-7 TRBV18 - 14 once TGTGCCAGCTCACCCACGACTGGCTCCTACGAGCAGTACTTC CASSPTTGSYEQYF
TRBJ1-2 TRBV25-1 - 14 - TGTGCCAGCAGTGATCAACAGGGTGTCCATGGCTACACCTTC CASSDQQGVHGYTF
TRBJ1-4 TRBV2 - 14 - TGTGCCAGCAGAACCGGGTCACCGTCTGAAAAACTGTTTTTT CASRTGSPSEKLFF
TRBJ2-1 TRBV6-5 TRBD2 15 - TGTGCCAGCAGTTATAGCGGGGGGGCCAACAATGAGCAGTTCTTC CASSYSGGANNEQFF
TRBJ2-7 TRBV3-1/TRBV3-2 - 14 once TGTGCCAGCAGCCAAGAACGGCGGAGTTACGAGCAGTACTTC CASSQERRSYEQYF
TRBJ1-5 TRBV5-1 - 15 once TGCGCCAGCGCATTAGGGGACAAGGGTAATCAGCCCCAGCATTTT CASALGDKGNQPQHF
TRBJ1-2 TRBV2 - 14 - TGTGCCAGCGGACGGACTGGCCTCAACTATGGCTACACCTTC CASGRTGLNYGYTF
TRBJ1-3 TRBV18 - 14 once TGTGCCAGCTCACCTCCCAACTCTGGAAACACCATATATTTT CASSPPNSGNTIYF
TRBJ2-3 TRBV21-1 - 16 - TGTGCCAGCAGCACGCTGACAGGGGGCAGGACAGATACGCAGTATTTT CASSTLTGGRTDTQYF
TRBJ2-3 TRBV5-1 TRBD2 15 - TGCGCCAGCAGCTTTAGCGGGGGAGCCTCAGATACGCAGTATTTT CASSFSGGASDTQYF
TRBJ1-5 TRBV4-1 - 15 - TGCGCCAGCAGCCCCTATGATTTAGAGGATCAGCCCCAGCATTTT CASSPYDLEDQPQHF